A single sample is the source of the 9 T cell receptor beta chains below, sequenced in a study of graft-versus-host responses after intestinal transplantation. The antigens for these receptors are not known. Sequencing used immunoSEQ multiplex PCR; TCRdb keeps in-frame clones, though not all of them. The data hold roughly 100,000 clones, with more than 85% observed a single time. The source material was unstimulated CD4+ T cells sorted from spleen or lymph node cells, sampled before intestinal transplant. These receptors were obtained from a human donor who received an intestinal transplant.

This sequence joins TRBV19 and TRBJ2-1; D uncertain. V was pared by 4 bases and J by 0 bases, with 10 bases between. This CDR3 spans 15 amino acids. The germline V gene encodes CDR1 LNHDA and CDR2 SQIVND (reference sequence). This CDR3 is CASSKGKSSYNEQFF. CDR3 sequence (DNA): TGTGCCAGTAGTAAGGGAAAGAGCTCCTACAATGAGCAGTTCTTC.

This chain links TRBV7-6 with TRBJ2-3; 12 bases are shared with TRBD2. Losses at the gene ends were 0 bases for V and 4 bases for J; bases not matched to a gene: 5. Germline loops: CDR1 SGHVS, CDR2 FNYEAQ. The CDR3 has 17 residues. CDR3 in DNA: TGTGCCAGCAGCTTAGCGATGCTAGCGGGAGGGCCAGATACGCAGTATTTT. It encodes CASSLAMLAGGPDTQYF.

The V gene is TRBV6-5, the J gene TRBJ1-3, with a possible D match to TRBD1 (6 bases). The ends were cut back, 5 bases at V and 1 base at J, with 12 bases in the middle. The CDR3 spans 15 residues. Germline V gene data show CDR1 as MNHEY and CDR2 as SVGAGI. CDR3 sequence reads: CASSQRGSSGNTIYF. DNA of the CDR3: TGTGCCAGCAGTCAAAGGGGGTCATCTGGAAACACCATATATTTT.

This chain connects TRBV6-5 to TRBJ2-7, with 11 bases lining up with TRBD1. CDR1 MNHEY and CDR2 SVGAGI come from the germline V gene. This CDR3 region has 16 residues. V was pared by 4 bases and J by 0 bases, with 5 bases of the junction left unmatched. This chain's CDR3 is CASSSPGQGASYEQYF. The CDR3 coding sequence is TGTGCCAGCAGTTCCCCCGGACAGGGGGCCTCCTACGAGCAGTACTTC.

The chain carries TRBV7-2 and TRBJ2-1; possible D gene TRBD1, 5 bases. Per germline, CDR1 SGHTA and CDR2 FQGNSA. The CDR3 length is 15 residues. V lost 1 base and J lost 3, with 10 bases in between. CDR3 DNA: TGTGCCAGCAGCTTAGGACAGCTGATCTACAATGAGCAGTTCTTC. Translating gives CASSLGQLIYNEQFF.

V gene TRBV29-1 combines with J gene TRBJ2-3, with 10 bases aligning to TRBD2. CDR3 length: 15 amino acids. The germline gives CDR1 SQVTM, CDR2 ANQGSEA. V lost 7 bases, J lost 0 bases, and 7 bases stayed unmatched. The CDR3: CSAGTSATSTDTQYF. Written as DNA, the CDR3 is TGCAGCGCAGGGACTAGCGCCACTAGCACAGATACGCAGTATTTT.

The V and J genes are TRBV9 and TRBJ2-6; D ambiguous. The CDR3 covers 18 residues. The germline gives CDR1 SGDLS, CDR2 YYNGEE. Trimming took 1 base from V and 0 from J, leaving 14 bases between them. CDR3 DNA sequence: TGTGCCAGCAGCGTATATGGCTTATCTAACTCTGGGGCCAACGTCCTGACTTTC. Its translation: CASSVYGLSNSGANVLTF.

This chain links TRBV27 with TRBJ1-2; the D is unclear. This CDR3 is built from 16 residues. The V gene lost 3 bases and the J gene lost 5 bases, with 19 bases spanning the gap. Germline V CDR1 and CDR2: MNHEY, SMNVEV (reference sequence). CDR3: CASSLAGRFSPYGYTF. CDR3 nucleotides: TGTGCCAGCAGTTTGGCCGGACGGTTCAGTCCTTATGGCTACACCTTC.

The V call is TRBV9, the J call TRBJ2-1; TRBD2 matches 15 bases. This CDR3 has 16 residues. The germline gives CDR1 SGDLS, CDR2 YYNGEE. The V and J ends lost 3 bases and 7 bases, in that order; junction bases with no gene match: 5. The CDR3 here is CASSAGLAGGWNEQFF. In nucleotides, the CDR3 is TGTGCCAGCAGCGCCGGACTAGCGGGAGGGTGGAATGAGCAGTTCTTC.